The rows below give T cell receptor beta chains drawn from one sample of a study of early T cells in non-severe SARS-CoV-2 infection. Using its own MiXCR run on the 5' RACE reads, TCRdb lists one record per CDR3 protein. The table lists under 95,000 distinct CDR3 sequences, 9.5% to 15% of them singletons, with approximately 3.6% in the top ten. Material for sequencing was whole blood. The receptors shown here come from an adult who was a healthcare worker with PCR-confirmed SARS-CoV-2 infection or an uninfected control (not recorded which). Both conserved end residues are part of each CDR3. D genes are given only for firm matches. The listing skips clone size in some rows; elsewhere it reads once, few, many or a size class.

D: .
J: TRBJ2-7
size: .
V: TRBV6-2/TRBV6-3
DNA: TGTGCCAGCAGAAGGGACCTTAGCTCCTACGAGCAGTACTTC
CDR3: CASRRDLSSYEQYF

D: .
J: TRBJ2-1
size: .
V: TRBV30
DNA: TGTGCCTGGTGTAGCGGGACAGACAATGAGCAGTTCTTC
CDR3: CAWCSGTDNEQFF

D: TRBD1
J: TRBJ2-7
size: few
V: TRBV5-1
DNA: TGCGCCAGCAGCTTGGGGCAGGGGGCGCGGTACGAGCAGTACTTC
CDR3: CASSLGQGARYEQYF

D: .
J: TRBJ2-7
size: many
V: TRBV20-1
DNA: TGCAGTGCCCTCAAGCGTGGCGAGCAGTACTTC
CDR3: CSALKRGEQYF

D: TRBD2
J: TRBJ2-2
size: .
V: TRBV14
DNA: TGTGCCAGCAGCCGACTAGCGCTGAACACCGGGGAGCTGTTTTTT
CDR3: CASSRLALNTGELFF

D: .
J: TRBJ2-5
size: .
V: TRBV7-6
DNA: TGTGCCAGCAGCTCCCTGGGGGTCGGGGAGACCCAGTACTTC
CDR3: CASSSLGVGETQYF

D: .
J: TRBJ1-2
size: few
V: TRBV28
DNA: TGTGCCAGCCTGCGAGGGAACTATGGCTACACCTTC
CDR3: CASLRGNYGYTF

D: .
J: TRBJ1-1
size: few
V: TRBV5-1
DNA: TGCGCCAGCAGCCCGCGCGGGGGCTCCACTGAAGCTTTCTTT
CDR3: CASSPRGGSTEAFF

D: .
J: TRBJ1-1
size: few
V: TRBV6-5
DNA: TGTGCCAGCAGCCCCCGCGGGGTAGGTTCGGGGACTGAAGCTTTCTTT
CDR3: CASSPRGVGSGTEAFF

D: TRBD2
J: TRBJ2-5
size: many
V: TRBV15
DNA: TGTGCCACCAGCAGTCCGGGACTAGCGGGAGGAGAGACCCAGTACTTC
CDR3: CATSSPGLAGGETQYF

D: .
J: TRBJ2-5
size: few
V: TRBV5-5
DNA: TGTGCCAGCAGCTGGGGACCGGCGGAGACCCAGTACTTC
CDR3: CASSWGPAETQYF

D: TRBD2
J: TRBJ2-3
size: .
V: TRBV20-1
DNA: TGCAGTGCGAGTCCGACTAGCGGGAGGGCCGATACGCAGTATTTT
CDR3: CSASPTSGRADTQYF

D: .
J: TRBJ2-7
size: many
V: TRBV7-2
DNA: TGTGCCAGCAGCTCCGGCAGGAGGCTCGAGCAGTACTTC
CDR3: CASSSGRRLEQYF

D: .
J: TRBJ2-3
size: few
V: TRBV29-1
DNA: TGCAGCCTTCGGCCTCCAGGGACAGATACGCAGTATTTT
CDR3: CSLRPPGTDTQYF

D: .
J: TRBJ2-6
size: .
V: TRBV18
DNA: TGTGCCAGCTCCCGCAGGGGTGCTGGGGCCAACGTCCTGACTTTC
CDR3: CASSRRGAGANVLTF

D: TRBD2
J: TRBJ2-2
size: .
V: TRBV25-1
DNA: TGTGCTTCAGTAGCGGGGTCTAGGACCGGGGAGCTGTTTTTT
CDR3: CASVAGSRTGELFF

D: .
J: TRBJ1-1
size: few
V: TRBV20-1
DNA: TGCAGTGCTAGGCGACCCATCACTGAAGCTTTCTTT
CDR3: CSARRPITEAFF

D: TRBD2
J: TRBJ2-4
size: .
V: TRBV7-6
DNA: TGTGCCAGCAGCCCCCAGCGGGAGGGAAGGGACATTCAGTACTTC
CDR3: CASSPQREGRDIQYF

D: TRBD2
J: TRBJ2-2
size: many
V: TRBV20-1
DNA: TGCAGTGCTGGGAGCGGGAGTGCGCCCGGGGAGCTGTTTTTT
CDR3: CSAGSGSAPGELFF

D: .
J: TRBJ2-7
size: .
V: TRBV7-9
DNA: TGTGCCAGCAGCTCCCAGGGCCAGCCCTACGAGCAGTACTTC
CDR3: CASSSQGQPYEQYF

D: .
J: TRBJ2-7
size: many
V: TRBV27
DNA: TGTGCCAGCAGTTCGGGCCCGATCCCCTACGAGCAGTACTTC
CDR3: CASSSGPIPYEQYF

D: .
J: TRBJ2-5
size: .
V: TRBV7-6
DNA: TGTGCCAGCAGCCCGGGACTTACTAACTTC
CDR3: CASSPGLTNF

D: .
J: TRBJ1-4
size: .
V: TRBV2
DNA: TGTGCCAGCACCCGAGGAGGGACAACTAATGAAAAACTGTTTTTT
CDR3: CASTRGGTTNEKLFF

D: TRBD2
J: TRBJ2-2
size: many
V: TRBV10-2
DNA: TGCGCCAGCAGTGCGAGCGGGAGGGCCGCCGGGGAGCTGTTTTTT
CDR3: CASSASGRAAGELFF

D: TRBD1
J: TRBJ1-1
size: few
V: TRBV12-5
DNA: TGTGCTAGTGGTTTGGTCACAGGGGAGAACACTGAAGCTTTCTTT
CDR3: CASGLVTGENTEAFF

D: .
J: TRBJ1-1
size: few
V: TRBV7-2
DNA: TGTGCCAGCAGCTTAAGGGGTAGCACTGAAGCTTTCTTT
CDR3: CASSLRGSTEAFF

D: TRBD2
J: TRBJ2-2
size: many
V: TRBV7-2
DNA: TGTGCCAGCAGCTTTCTAGCGGGGAAGAACACCGGGGAGCTGTTTTTT
CDR3: CASSFLAGKNTGELFF

D: .
J: TRBJ1-6
size: few
V: TRBV2
DNA: TGTGCCAGCAGTGAATCGGGGACGTCGGGTTCCTATAATTCACCCCTCCACTTT
CDR3: CASSESGTSGSYNSPLHF

D: .
J: TRBJ2-7
size: .
V: TRBV27
DNA: TGTGCCAGCTGGGAAGACAGGGCCGGGGGCTACGAGCAGTACTTC
CDR3: CASWEDRAGGYEQYF

D: TRBD1
J: TRBJ1-1
size: .
V: TRBV6-2/TRBV6-3
DNA: TGTGCCAGCAGTACCGGACAGGGAAGAAGCACTGAAGCTTTCTTT
CDR3: CASSTGQGRSTEAFF

D: TRBD2
J: TRBJ2-2
size: few
V: TRBV30
DNA: TGTGCCTATGCGGTAGCGGGAGTGAGCACCGGGGAGCTGTTTTTT
CDR3: CAYAVAGVSTGELFF

D: TRBD2
J: TRBJ2-7
size: few
V: TRBV19
DNA: TGTGCCAGTAGTATAATGACGGGAGGGCCGGGAGAGCAGTACTTC
CDR3: CASSIMTGGPGEQYF

D: TRBD2
J: TRBJ2-1
size: many
V: TRBV20-1
DNA: TGCAGTGCTAGAGAGCTAGCGGTATACAATGAGCAGTTCTTC
CDR3: CSARELAVYNEQFF

D: TRBD2
J: TRBJ2-1
size: many
V: TRBV2
DNA: TGTGCCAGCAGAGGGACTAGCGGACCCAATGAGCAGTTCTTC
CDR3: CASRGTSGPNEQFF

D: .
J: TRBJ1-1
size: .
V: TRBV10-3
DNA: TGTGCCATCAGTGAGTCGGGCACTAAGATGAACACTGAAGCTTTCTTT
CDR3: CAISESGTKMNTEAFF

D: .
J: TRBJ1-1
size: many
V: TRBV9
DNA: TGTGCCAGCAGCTTAAGAGAAAGGGGTGAAGCTTTCTTT
CDR3: CASSLRERGEAFF

D: TRBD2
J: TRBJ2-3
size: many
V: TRBV20-1
DNA: TGCAGTGCTAGAGATCCGCGTAGCGGGAGTATTTCAGATACGCAGTATTTT
CDR3: CSARDPRSGSISDTQYF

D: .
J: TRBJ1-2
size: .
V: TRBV11-2
DNA: TGTGCCAGCAGCCCGTGGTCCCGATATGGCTACACCTTC
CDR3: CASSPWSRYGYTF

D: .
J: TRBJ1-3
size: .
V: TRBV7-2
DNA: TGTGCCAGCAGCTTAGTCCAAGGAATTGGAAACACCATATATTTT
CDR3: CASSLVQGIGNTIYF

D: .
J: TRBJ1-2
size: .
V: TRBV4-1
DNA: TGCGCCAGCAGCCGGATCGAGAGGACAGACTATGGCTACACCTTC
CDR3: CASSRIERTDYGYTF

D: .
J: TRBJ2-2
size: .
V: TRBV27
DNA: TGTGCCAGCACCTTTGGAAGTCCCGCCGGGGAGCTGTTTTTT
CDR3: CASTFGSPAGELFF

D: TRBD2
J: TRBJ2-1
size: .
V: TRBV5-4
DNA: TGTGCCAGCAGCTTGGCCGGGACTAGCAGGGATGAGCAGTTCTTC
CDR3: CASSLAGTSRDEQFF

D: .
J: TRBJ1-2
size: few
V: TRBV23-1
DNA: TGCGCCGGGTGGCGTGGGGCCGGCTACACCTTC
CDR3: CAGWRGAGYTF

D: .
J: TRBJ2-1
size: many
V: TRBV11-3
DNA: TGTGCCAGCAGCTTTAGCCGGAACAATGAGCAGTTCTTC
CDR3: CASSFSRNNEQFF

D: .
J: TRBJ2-1
size: few
V: TRBV5-1
DNA: TGCGCCAGCAGCTTGTCCGGGGGAGTGGCGGAGCAGTTCTTC
CDR3: CASSLSGGVAEQFF

D: TRBD1
J: TRBJ2-7
size: .
V: TRBV10-3
DNA: TGTGCCATCGCCGACAGGGACCACGAGCAGTACTTC
CDR3: CAIADRDHEQYF

D: .
J: TRBJ2-7
size: few
V: TRBV20-1
DNA: TGCAGTGCTTATGGCGGGAAATCGAACGAGCAGTACTTC
CDR3: CSAYGGKSNEQYF